This passage covers 12 T cell receptor beta chains from one sample sequenced in a study of control samples from healthy donors and cancer patients (dated by TCRdb to 2018 to 2021). The receptor library was made with the immunoSEQ multiplex PCR assay. This is the immuneACCESS table as TCRdb keeps it, with only in-frame sequences that have V and J called. A part of the clones is gone; compared with another copy, unresolved V genes explain less than half, and the rest is unexplained. For this sample the table gives roughly 63,000 clones, of which around 91% were detected only once. The ten most abundant clones make up roughly 5.6% of the sample. Sequencing was carried out using PBMCs. The receptors originated from a man in his sixties with colorectal cancer.

The chain recombines TRBV7-6 with TRBJ2-5; 12 bases are shared with TRBD1. V was pared by 5 bases and J by 5 bases, with 12 bases of the junction left unmatched. Germline V gene data show CDR1 as SGHVS and CDR2 as FNYEAQ. This CDR3 has 17 amino acids. In nucleotides, the CDR3 is TGTGCCAGCAGCCCCGCCGGGACAGGGGGCGGTCGTGAGACCCAGTACTTC. Protein product: CASSPAGTGGGRETQYF. The full variable domain, its missing parts supplied by reference TRBV7-6 and TRBJ2-5, is GAGVSQSPRYKVTKRGQDVALRCDPISGHVSLYWYRQALGQGPEFLTYFNYEAQQDKSGLPNDRFSAERPEGSISTLTIQRTEQRDSAMYRCASSPAGTGGGRETQYFGPGTRLLVL.

This chain uses TRBV6-4 with TRBJ2-5; D gene uncertain. CDR1 is MRHNA, CDR2 SNTAGT, per germline. V shed 4 bases and J shed 5 bases, with 8 bases lying between them. The CDR3 runs 12 residues. As DNA, the CDR3 is TGTGCCAGCAGTGTAACGTGGGAGACCCAGTACTTC. Translating it yields CASSVTWETQYF.

The rearrangement uses TRBV7-2 and TRBJ2-1; D unclear. CDR1 is SGHTA, CDR2 FQGNSA, per germline. V was pared by 1 base and J by 7 bases, with 8 bases between. The CDR3 totals 13 residues. The CDR3 loop reads CASSLDLGNEQFF. CDR3 DNA sequence: TGTGCCAGCAGCTTAGATTTGGGGAATGAGCAGTTCTTC. Complete variable domain (other parts from reference TRBV7-2 and TRBJ2-1): GAGVSQSPSNKVTEKGKDVELRCDPISGHTALYWYRQSLGQGLEFLIYFQGNSAPDKSGLPSDRFSAERTGGSVSTLTIQRTQQEDSAVYLCASSLDLGNEQFFGPGTRLTVL.

This sequence joins TRBV7-9 and TRBJ2-5, with no clear D. V was trimmed by 5 bases and J by 5 bases, leaving 12 bases between them. CDR3 length: 13 amino acids. The germline V gene has CDR1 SEHNR and CDR2 FQNEAQ (reference sequence). The CDR3 DNA reads TGTGCCAGCAGCAGACCAGTGGAGGAGACCCAGTACTTC. Amino acids: CASSRPVEETQYF.

The gene calls are TRBV28 and TRBJ2-6; 8 nucleotides align to TRBD2. The junction had 2 bases not matched to a gene; V was cut back by 4 bases and J by 0 bases. This CDR3 is 16 amino acids long. The V gene's germline CDR1 is MDHEN and CDR2 SYDVKM. CDR3 in DNA: TGTGCCAGCAGTTCGGGGGGGGCCTCTGGGGCCAACGTCCTGACTTTC. Amino acid sequence: CASSSGGASGANVLTF.

CDR3 DNA sequence: TGCGCCAGCAGACCCGGACAGGTATTAAATCAGCCCCAGCATTTT. Translation gives CASRPGQVLNQPQHF. The gene calls are TRBV10-2 and TRBJ1-5, with 7 bases matching TRBD1. The CDR3 is 15 residues long. CDR1 WSHSY and CDR2 SAAADI come from the germline V gene. Unmatched junction bases numbered 9, after V lost 6 bases and J lost 4 bases.

J is TRBJ2-2 and V is TRBV5-4; D remains unclear. Trimming shortened V by 4 bases and J by 7 bases, and 8 bases separated the two germline ends. From germline, CDR1 is SGHNT and CDR2 YYREEE (reference sequence). The CDR3 is 12 amino acids. CDR3 in DNA: TGTGCCAGCAGCGCGGTGGACGGGGAGCTGTTTTTT. Amino acids: CASSAVDGELFF. Supplemented by reference TRBV5-4 and TRBJ2-2, the full variable domain reads ETGVTQSPTHLIKTRGQQVTLRCSSQSGHNTVSWYQQALGQGPQFIFQYYREEENGRGNFPPRFSGLQFPNYSSELNVNALELDDSALYLCASSAVDGELFFGEGSRLTVL.

The J gene is TRBJ2-1, the V gene TRBV28; 10 bases line up with TRBD1. Germline CDR1 is MDHEN and CDR2 is SYDVKM. The V and J ends lost 4 bases and 3 bases, in that order; junction bases with no gene match: 9. This CDR3 is built from 17 residues. CDR3 region: CASSYPTTGGLYNEQFF. DNA for the CDR3: TGTGCCAGCAGTTACCCTACGACAGGGGGCCTCTACAATGAGCAGTTCTTC.

This clone was counted a single time. The chain employs TRBV3-1 (or the pseudogene TRBV3-2) and TRBJ2-2; D uncertain. The CDR3 loop spans 14 amino acids. Trimming took 3 bases from V and 3 from J, leaving 8 bases between them. Germline values: CDR1 LGHDT, CDR2 YNNKEL (reference sequence). The CDR3 DNA follows: TGTGCCAGCAGCCAGTCTGATTACACCGGGGAGCTGTTTTTT. Its translation: CASSQSDYTGELFF.

This CDR3 reads CASSTGAGPYNEQFF. The CDR3 nucleotides read TGTGCCAGCAGCACGGGGGCAGGGCCATACAATGAGCAGTTCTTC. The rearrangement links TRBV7-3 to TRBJ2-1, with D possibly being TRBD1 or TRBD2 (6 bases each). CDR3 size: 15 residues. Germline CDR1 and CDR2: SGHTA and FQGTGA. The V and J ends lost 5 bases and 4 bases respectively, with 15 bases between them.

The gene calls are TRBV5-1 and TRBJ2-1; D is unresolved. Trimming cost V 2 bases and J 2 bases, with 8 bases left between them. CDR3 length equals 14 residues. The V gene's germline CDR1 is SGHRS and CDR2 YFSETQ. The CDR3: CASSFSQTYNEQFF. CDR3 nucleotides: TGCGCCAGCAGCTTTTCTCAGACCTACAATGAGCAGTTCTTC.

J is TRBJ2-1 and V is TRBV5-1; 7 bases align to TRBD2. The CDR3 has 14 amino acids. Germline CDR1 reads SGHRS; CDR2 reads YFSETQ. J was trimmed by 5 bases and V by 4 bases; bases with no gene match: 6. The chain's CDR3 is CASSAGLTNNEQFF. The CDR3 nucleotides are TGCGCCAGCAGCGCGGGACTAACCAACAATGAGCAGTTCTTC.